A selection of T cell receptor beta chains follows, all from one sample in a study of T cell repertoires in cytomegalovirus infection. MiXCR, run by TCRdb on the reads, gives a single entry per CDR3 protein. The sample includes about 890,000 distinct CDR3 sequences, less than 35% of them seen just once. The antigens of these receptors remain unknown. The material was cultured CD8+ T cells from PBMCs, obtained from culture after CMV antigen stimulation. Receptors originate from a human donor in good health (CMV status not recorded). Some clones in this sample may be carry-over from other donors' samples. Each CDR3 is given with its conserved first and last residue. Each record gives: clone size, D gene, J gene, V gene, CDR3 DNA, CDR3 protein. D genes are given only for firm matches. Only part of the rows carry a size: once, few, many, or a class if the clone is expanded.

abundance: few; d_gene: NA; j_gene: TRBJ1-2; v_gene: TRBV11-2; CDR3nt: TGTGCCAGCAGCCCATGGAATGGCGGCACTCTTAACTATGGCTACACCTTC; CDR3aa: CASSPWNGGTLNYGYTF
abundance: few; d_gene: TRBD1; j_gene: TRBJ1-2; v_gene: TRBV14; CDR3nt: TGTGCCAGCAGCCACGACGACAGGGGGCGAGGGCGATATGGCTACACCTTC; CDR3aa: CASSHDDRGRGRYGYTF
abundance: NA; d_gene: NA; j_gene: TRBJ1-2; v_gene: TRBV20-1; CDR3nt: TGCAGTGCTGAGGGACGGCTGGACACGAACTATGGCTACACCTTC; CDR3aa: CSAEGRLDTNYGYTF
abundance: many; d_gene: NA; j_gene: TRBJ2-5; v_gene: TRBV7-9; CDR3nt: TGTGCCAGCAGCTTATTTCCCCGATTGGGGGCCCAAGAGACCCAGTACTTC; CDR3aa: CASSLFPRLGAQETQYF
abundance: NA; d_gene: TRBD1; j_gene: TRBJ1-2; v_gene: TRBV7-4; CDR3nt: TGTGCCAGCAGCCCCCGGACAGGGGGCCTCTCCTATGGCTACACCTTC; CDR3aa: CASSPRTGGLSYGYTF
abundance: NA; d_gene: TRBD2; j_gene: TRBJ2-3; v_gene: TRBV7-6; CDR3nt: TGTGCCAGCAGCTTAGTTAGATTGAGGACTAGGGATAGCACAGATACGCAGTATTTT; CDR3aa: CASSLVRLRTRDSTDTQYF
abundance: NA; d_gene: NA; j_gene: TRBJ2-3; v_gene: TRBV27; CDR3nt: TGTGCCAGCAGTCTCACTCCAATCACAGATACGCAGTATTTT; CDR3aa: CASSLTPITDTQYF
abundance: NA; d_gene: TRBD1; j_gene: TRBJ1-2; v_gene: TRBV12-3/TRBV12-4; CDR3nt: TGTGCCAGCAGTTGGGGACAGGGGGAAACACCGTCTAACTATGGCTACACCTTC; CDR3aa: CASSWGQGETPSNYGYTF
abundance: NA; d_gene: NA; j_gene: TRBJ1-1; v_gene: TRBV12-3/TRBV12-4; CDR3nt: TGTGCCAGCAGTAACTCAGGATTCGACACTGAAGCTTTCTTT; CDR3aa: CASSNSGFDTEAFF
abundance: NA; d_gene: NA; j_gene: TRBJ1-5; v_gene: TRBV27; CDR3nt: TGTGCCAGCAATCCCGGGACACCAAATCAGCCCCAGCATTTT; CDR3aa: CASNPGTPNQPQHF
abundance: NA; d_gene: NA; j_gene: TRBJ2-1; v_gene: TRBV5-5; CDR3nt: TGTGCCAGCAGCTTTAAGACTGCCGAGCAGTTCTTC; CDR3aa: CASSFKTAEQFF
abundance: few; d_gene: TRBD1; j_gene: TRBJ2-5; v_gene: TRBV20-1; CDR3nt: TGCAGTGCTTCCACCGGGACAGGGGTTTATCAGACCCAGTACTTC; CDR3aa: CSASTGTGVYQTQYF
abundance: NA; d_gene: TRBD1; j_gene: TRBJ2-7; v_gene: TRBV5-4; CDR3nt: TGTGCCAGCAGCTTGGGACAGGGCTTCAGGGAGCAGTACTTC; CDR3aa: CASSLGQGFREQYF
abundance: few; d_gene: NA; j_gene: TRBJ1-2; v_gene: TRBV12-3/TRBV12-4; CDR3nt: TGTGCCAGCAGTTTAATTGGGGGGGTTCCCGGGGGCTACACCTTC; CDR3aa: CASSLIGGVPGGYTF
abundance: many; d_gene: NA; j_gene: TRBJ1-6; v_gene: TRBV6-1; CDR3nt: TGTGCCAGCACCGAAGAACGGCGCTATAATTCACCCCTCCACTTT; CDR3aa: CASTEERRYNSPLHF
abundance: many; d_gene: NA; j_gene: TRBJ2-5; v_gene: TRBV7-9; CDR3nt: TGTGCCAGCAGCTTAGGGGGCCATGAGACCCAGTACTTC; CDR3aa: CASSLGGHETQYF
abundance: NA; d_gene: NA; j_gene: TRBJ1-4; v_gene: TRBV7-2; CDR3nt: TGTGCCAGCAGCCCAAAGGCTTGGGCTAATGAAAAACTGTTTTTT; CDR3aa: CASSPKAWANEKLFF
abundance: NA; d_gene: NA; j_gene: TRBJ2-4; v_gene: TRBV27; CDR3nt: TGTGCCAGCAGTTCCAACTCAGGGTTGGCCAAAAACATTCAGTACTTC; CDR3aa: CASSSNSGLAKNIQYF
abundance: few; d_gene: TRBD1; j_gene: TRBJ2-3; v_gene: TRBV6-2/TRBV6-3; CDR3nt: TGTGCCAGCAGACCTTTTCCGGGACAGGGCACAGATACGCAGTATTTT; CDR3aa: CASRPFPGQGTDTQYF
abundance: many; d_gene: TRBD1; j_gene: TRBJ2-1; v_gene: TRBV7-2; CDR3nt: TGTGCCAGCAGCGCGCGGGACAGGGGAGCCTACAATGAGCAGTTCTTC; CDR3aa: CASSARDRGAYNEQFF
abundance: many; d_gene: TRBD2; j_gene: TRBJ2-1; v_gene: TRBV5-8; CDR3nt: TGTGCCAGCCGCCTCGCGGCTAGCGGATACAATGAGCAGTTCTTC; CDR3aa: CASRLAASGYNEQFF
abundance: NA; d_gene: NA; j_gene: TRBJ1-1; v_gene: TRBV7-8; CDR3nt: TGTGCCAGCAGTCCACTCCGGGGGGGGGGCACTGAAGCTTTCTTT; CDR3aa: CASSPLRGGGTEAFF
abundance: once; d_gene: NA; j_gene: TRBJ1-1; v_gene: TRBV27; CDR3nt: TGTGCCAGCAGTCGCGGGTCTTATCTGAACACTGAAGCTTTCTTT; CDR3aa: CASSRGSYLNTEAFF
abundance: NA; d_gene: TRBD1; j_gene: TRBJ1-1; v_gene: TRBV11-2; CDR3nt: TGTGCCAGCAGCTTGCTCGAGACAGGGTCCACTGAAGCTTTCTTT; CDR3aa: CASSLLETGSTEAFF
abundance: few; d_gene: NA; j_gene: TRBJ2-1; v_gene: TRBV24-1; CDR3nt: TGTGCCACCAGTGATATCGGGGGCCCGACCTACAATGAGCAGTTCTTC; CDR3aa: CATSDIGGPTYNEQFF
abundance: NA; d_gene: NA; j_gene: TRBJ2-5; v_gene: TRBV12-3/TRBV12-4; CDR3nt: TGTGCCAGCAGTTTGGACTACGGAGAGACCCAGTACTTC; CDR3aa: CASSLDYGETQYF
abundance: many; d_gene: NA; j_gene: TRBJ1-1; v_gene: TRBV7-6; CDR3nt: TGTGCCAGCAGCTTTGAGATGAACACTGAAGCTTTCTTT; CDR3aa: CASSFEMNTEAFF
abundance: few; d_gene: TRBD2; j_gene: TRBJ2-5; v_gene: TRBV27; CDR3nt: TGTGCCAGCCTGGGGAGGAGCGGGGGGTCACCCCAAGAGACCCAGTACTTC; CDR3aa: CASLGRSGGSPQETQYF
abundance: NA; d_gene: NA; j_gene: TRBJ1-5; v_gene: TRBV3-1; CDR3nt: TGTGCCAGCAGCCAAGATAGTAGGGGACTTCAGCCCCAGCATTTT; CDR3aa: CASSQDSRGLQPQHF
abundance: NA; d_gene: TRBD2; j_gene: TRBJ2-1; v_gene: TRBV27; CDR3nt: TGTGCCAGCACATGGGGGGGTGAGCAGTTCTTC; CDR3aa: CASTWGGEQFF
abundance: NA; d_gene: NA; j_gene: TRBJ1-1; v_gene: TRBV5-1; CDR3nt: TGCGCCAGCCGACGAGTGACACCCCTTAGCACTGAAGCTTTCTTT; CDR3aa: CASRRVTPLSTEAFF
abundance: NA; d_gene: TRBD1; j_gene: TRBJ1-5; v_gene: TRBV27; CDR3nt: TGTGCCAGCAGTTTATCCAGGACAGGTGATGGTCAGCCCCAGCATTTT; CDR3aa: CASSLSRTGDGQPQHF
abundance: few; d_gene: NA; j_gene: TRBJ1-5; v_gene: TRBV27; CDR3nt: TGTGCCAGCAGTTTAGGGAACAGCGGTAGCAATCAGCCCCAGCATTTT; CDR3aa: CASSLGNSGSNQPQHF
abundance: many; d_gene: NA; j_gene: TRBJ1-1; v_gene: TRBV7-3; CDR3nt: TGTGCCAGCAGCTTAATTGAGAACACTGAAGCTTTCTTT; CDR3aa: CASSLIENTEAFF
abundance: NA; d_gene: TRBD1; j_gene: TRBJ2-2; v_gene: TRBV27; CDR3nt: TGTGCCAGCAGCCACAGGGGTCGGGAGCTGTTTTTT; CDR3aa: CASSHRGRELFF
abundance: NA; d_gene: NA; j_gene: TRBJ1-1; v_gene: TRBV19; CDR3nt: TGTGCCAGTAGCGACAGGTTATACACTGAAGCTTTCTTT; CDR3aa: CASSDRLYTEAFF
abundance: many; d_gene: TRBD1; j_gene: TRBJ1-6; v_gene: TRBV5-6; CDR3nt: TGTGCCAGCAGCCCGAGGGGGCCGGGTAGACCCCTCCACTTT; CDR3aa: CASSPRGPGRPLHF
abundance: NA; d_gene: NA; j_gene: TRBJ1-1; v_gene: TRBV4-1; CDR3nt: TGTGCCAGCAGCCAACAGAGTCTGAACACTGAAGCTTTCTTT; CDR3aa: CASSQQSLNTEAFF
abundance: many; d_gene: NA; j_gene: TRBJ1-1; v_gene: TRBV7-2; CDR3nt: TGTGCCAGCACTTTCCCAAACCGGGACAAGAACACTGAAGCTTTCTTT; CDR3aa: CASTFPNRDKNTEAFF
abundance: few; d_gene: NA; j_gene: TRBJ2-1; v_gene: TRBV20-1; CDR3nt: TGCAGTGCTGGGCCATGGAGCTCCTACAATGAGCAGTTCTTC; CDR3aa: CSAGPWSSYNEQFF
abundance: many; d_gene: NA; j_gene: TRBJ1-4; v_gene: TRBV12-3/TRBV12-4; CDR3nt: TGTGCCAGCAGTTTGGGGGTAACTAATGAAAAACTGTTTTTT; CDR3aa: CASSLGVTNEKLFF
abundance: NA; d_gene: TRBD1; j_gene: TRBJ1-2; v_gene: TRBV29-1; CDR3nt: TGCAGCGTTGTGGGACAGGGACACAACTATGGCTACACCTTC; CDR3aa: CSVVGQGHNYGYTF
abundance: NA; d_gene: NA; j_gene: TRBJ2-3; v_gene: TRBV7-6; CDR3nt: TGTGTCAGCACAGATGGAGGGACAGATACGCAGTATTTT; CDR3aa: CVSTDGGTDTQYF
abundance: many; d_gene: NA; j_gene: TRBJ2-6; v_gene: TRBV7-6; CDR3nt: TGTGCCAGCGCGGTTGGACAGTTCAGCTCTGGGGCCAACGTCCTGACTTTC; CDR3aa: CASAVGQFSSGANVLTF
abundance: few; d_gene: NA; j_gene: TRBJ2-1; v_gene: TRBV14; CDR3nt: TGTGCCAGCAGCCAAGGGGGTGCAGGGTCGGAGTTCTTC; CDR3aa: CASSQGGAGSEFF
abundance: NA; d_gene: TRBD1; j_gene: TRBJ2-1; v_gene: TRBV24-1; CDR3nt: TGTGCCACCAGTGATTTGCCAGGGGGAAATTACAATGAGCAGTTCTTC; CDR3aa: CATSDLPGGNYNEQFF
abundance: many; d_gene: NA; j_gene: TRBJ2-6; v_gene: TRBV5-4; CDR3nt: TGTGCCAGCAGCTTGGCATTTTCTGGGGCCAACGTCCTGACTTTC; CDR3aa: CASSLAFSGANVLTF
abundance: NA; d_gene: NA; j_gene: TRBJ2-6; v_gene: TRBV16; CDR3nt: TGTGCCAGCAGCCATGGGAGCATAAACTCTGGGGCCAACGTCCTGACTTTC; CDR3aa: CASSHGSINSGANVLTF
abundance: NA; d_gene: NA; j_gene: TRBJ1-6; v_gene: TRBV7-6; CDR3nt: TGTGCCAGCAGCTTAGCGGTGTCCAGCTCCTATAATTCACCCCTCCACTTT; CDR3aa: CASSLAVSSSYNSPLHF
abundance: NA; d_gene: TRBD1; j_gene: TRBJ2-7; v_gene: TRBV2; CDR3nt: TGTGCCGGCCGGGACAGGGCCTACGAGCAGTACTTC; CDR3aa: CAGRDRAYEQYF
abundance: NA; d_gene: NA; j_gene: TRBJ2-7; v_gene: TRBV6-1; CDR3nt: TGTGCCAGCAGTGAAGTAATAAACGAGCAGTACTTC; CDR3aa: CASSEVINEQYF
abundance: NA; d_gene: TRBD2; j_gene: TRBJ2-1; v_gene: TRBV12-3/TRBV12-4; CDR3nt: TGTGCCAGCAGTTTTAGTATACGGGGGGGACCCTCAAAGCAGTTCTTC; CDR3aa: CASSFSIRGGPSKQFF
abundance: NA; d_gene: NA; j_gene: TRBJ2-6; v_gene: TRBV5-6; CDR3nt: TGTGTCAGCAGCTCTAGGTACTCTGGGGCCAACGTCCTGACTTTC; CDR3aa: CVSSSRYSGANVLTF
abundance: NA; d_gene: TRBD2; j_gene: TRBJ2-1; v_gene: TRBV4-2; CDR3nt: TGTGCCAGCAGCCTGGGAGTAGCGGGGGGACATGAGCAGTTCTTC; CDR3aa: CASSLGVAGGHEQFF
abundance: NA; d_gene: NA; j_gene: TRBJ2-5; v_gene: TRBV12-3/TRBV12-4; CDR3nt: TGTGCCAGCATCTCCGGGCGGGGCTTGAGGTTGGGAGAGACCCAGTACTTC; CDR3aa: CASISGRGLRLGETQYF
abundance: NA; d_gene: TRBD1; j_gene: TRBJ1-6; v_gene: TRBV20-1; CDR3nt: TGCAGTGCCGGGACAGGGGGAATAAGTTCACCCCTCCACTTT; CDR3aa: CSAGTGGISSPLHF
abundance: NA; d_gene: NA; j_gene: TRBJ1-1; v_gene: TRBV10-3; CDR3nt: TGTGCCATCAACGAGGGCAGGGGAGGTTTAGAAGCTTTCTTT; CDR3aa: CAINEGRGGLEAFF
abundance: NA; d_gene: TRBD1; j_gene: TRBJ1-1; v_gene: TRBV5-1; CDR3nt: TGCGCCAGCAGCTTGGGGACAGGGGGCTTTTTAAACACTGAAGCTTTCTTT; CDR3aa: CASSLGTGGFLNTEAFF
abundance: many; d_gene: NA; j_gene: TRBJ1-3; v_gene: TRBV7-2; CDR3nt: TGTGCCAGCAGCTTACCGAGGGGGAAAGGTTCCACCATATATTTT; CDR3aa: CASSLPRGKGSTIYF